A single sample is the source of the 4 T cell receptor beta chains below, sequenced in a study of a mutant IDH1 vaccine in newly diagnosed glioma. Data came from immunoSEQ multiplex PCR; TCRdb stores just in-frame clones and leaves some out. The top ten hold approximately 7.6% of the sample, which has 85,000 to 100,000 clones, about 80% seen once. Time point given: baseline, week 1 (first vaccination visit). As to treatment: pre-vaccination baseline after standard-of-care therapy. The sequences come from PBMCs, collected from a glioma patient treated with radiotherapy, temozolomide or both. These TCRs come from a man aged 40-49 years with glioma.

The chain combines TRBV5-6 with TRBJ2-7; no reliable D call. Trimming took off 4 bases at V and 3 bases at J, with 14 bases between the two ends. Germline CDR1 is SGHDT and CDR2 is YYEEEE. The CDR3 is 14 amino acids. The CDR3 spells CASSPSYGLYEQYF. For the CDR3, the DNA is TGTGCCAGCAGCCCAAGCTACGGGCTCTACGAGCAGTACTTC.

The gene calls are TRBV5-1 and TRBJ2-7, with D perhaps TRBD1 (8 bases). This CDR3 is built from 17 residues. Trimming took off 0 bases at V and 4 bases at J, with 20 bases between the two ends. Per germline, CDR1 SGHRS and CDR2 YFSETQ. The CDR3 nucleotides are TGCGCCAGCAGCTTGGGACAGGGGAGGGTCGCAATTTACGAGCAGTACTTC. Its translation: CASSLGQGRVAIYEQYF. The full variable domain, with the rest looked up from reference TRBV5-1 and TRBJ2-7, is KAGVTQTPRYLIKTRGQQVTLSCSPISGHRSVSWYQQTPGQGLQFLFEYFSETQRNKGNFPGRFSGRQFSNSRSEMNVSTLELGDSALYLCASSLGQGRVAIYEQYFGPGTRLTVT.

The rearrangement uses TRBV30 and TRBJ1-6; D call uncertain. Germline V gene data show CDR1 as GTSNPN and CDR2 as SVGIG (reference sequence). This CDR3 region has 16 residues. V was pared by 1 base and J by 1 base, with 11 bases between. CDR3 nucleotide sequence: TGTGCCTGGAGTGCCCAATCCGGTTCCTATAATTCACCCCTCCACTTT. Translation: CAWSAQSGSYNSPLHF.

The chain carries TRBV29-1 and TRBJ2-2, with no clear D. CDR3 size: 14 residues. V was pared by 7 bases and J by 2 bases, with 14 bases between. From germline, CDR1 is SQVTM and CDR2 ANQGSEA. The DNA of the CDR3 is TGCAGCGCTCTTAAACAAACAAACACCGGGGAGCTGTTTTTT. This translates into CSALKQTNTGELFF.